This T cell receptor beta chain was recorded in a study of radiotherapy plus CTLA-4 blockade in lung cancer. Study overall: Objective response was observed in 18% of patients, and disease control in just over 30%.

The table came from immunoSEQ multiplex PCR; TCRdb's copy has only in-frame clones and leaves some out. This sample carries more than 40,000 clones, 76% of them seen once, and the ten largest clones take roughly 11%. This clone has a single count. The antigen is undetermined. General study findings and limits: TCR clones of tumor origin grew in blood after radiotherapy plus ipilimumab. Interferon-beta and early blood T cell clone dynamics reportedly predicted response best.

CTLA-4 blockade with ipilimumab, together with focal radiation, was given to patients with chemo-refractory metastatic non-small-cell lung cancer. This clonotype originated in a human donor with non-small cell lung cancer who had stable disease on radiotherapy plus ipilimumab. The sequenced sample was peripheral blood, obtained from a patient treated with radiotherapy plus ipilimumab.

CDR3 loop: CASSGGQTNSPLHF. The CDR3 bases are TGTGCCAGCAGCGGAGGACAGACAAATTCACCCCTCCACTTT. This chain links TRBV28 with TRBJ1-6; TRBD1 is a possible D gene (6 bases). V lost 6 bases to trimming and J lost 7 bases, with 13 bases between them. Per germline, CDR1 MDHEN and CDR2 SYDVKM. The CDR3 has 14 residues.